This note documents a single T cell receptor (beta chain) sequence. Its target is not known. V was clipped by 4 bases and J by 2 bases, with 12 bases between them. The CDR3 loop spans 15 amino acids. Germline V gene data show CDR1 as LGHNA and CDR2 as YSLEER. Sequence data for DNA of cultured CD4+ T cells were generated by the Oncomine TCR Beta short-read assay. Via MiXCR, TCRdb re-called the PCR reads, giving one row per CDR3 protein. The sample consists of 3,500 to 5,000 distinct CDR3 sequences, around 60% of them appearing once. This sample's treatment: roughly ten-day PBMC culture with coronavirus spike peptide pools or control peptides (ViraFEST assay). Prior to the COVID-19 pandemic (2011-2018), the unexposed donor's CD4+ T cells were collected. Testing used SARS-CoV-2 S/N and four cold-coronavirus spikes on unexposed-donor CD4+ T cells, cells permitting. The data derive from a study of vaccination and CD4 T cells after COVID-19.

Sequences were obtained from CD4+ T cells from blood, cultured in vitro. The sequence derives from a human donor in good health. This sequence joins TRBV4-3 and TRBJ1-5; unclear D gene. CDR3 in DNA: TGCGCCAGCAGCCTCACGGACGACGGCAATCAGCCCCAGCATTTT. It codes for CASSLTDDGNQPQHF.